The following is a T cell receptor beta chain sequence with its context. Its antigen is still unknown. Base qualities are not at hand, and no much larger clone is one base apart. The method behind the library was PCR. For sequencing, an Illumina iSeq 100 was employed. Per the original workflow: Non-productive sequences were removed, and CDR3s not starting with C, not ending with F or W, or shorter than 7 amino acids were discarded. Similarity between CDR3 sequences was evaluated in R version 3.6.1 using Levenshtein distances (stringdist) and unrooted phylogenetic trees (ape). TCRdb reprocessed the public reads (quality trimming at Q25 with fastp, clone calling with MiXCR) and kept in-frame beta chains. Identical CDR3 protein sequences are pooled into one entry, listed with their most common genes and DNA. TCRdb, not the authors, supplied the V and J calls. The table for this sample lists about 40,000 distinct CDR3 sequences; about 35% of them were counted only once. The ten biggest clones cover 5.8% of the sample.

This record belongs to a study of vaccination and CD4 T cells after COVID-19 (dated 2022 in TCRdb). Turning to the overall study: Convalescent patients had a positive SARS-CoV-2 result on nasal swab PCR, and of these patients, several had mild disease and one had severe disease. Six males and four females were included in the convalescent cohort, with two Hispanic individuals, seven Caucasians, two Asians and one multiracial person represented. Two doses of either the Pfizer-BioNTech BNT162b2 vaccine (n=8) or the Moderna mRNA-1273 vaccine (n=2) were administered to participants. Post-COVID blood samples were collected from convalescent patients a median of roughly 100 days after diagnosis, with a range of about 30 to 161 days. Post-vaccine blood samples were collected a median of about 66 days after the second vaccine dose, ranging from about 13 to 250 days. For a few convalescent patients, samples were collected at an early post-vaccination timepoint (day 14) as well as at a late post-vaccination timepoint (days 161 to 241). In around 9 COVID-19 convalescent patients and a few infection-naive healthy vaccine recipients, researchers compared the spike-specific CD4+ TCR repertoire from before mRNA vaccination with the repertoire from after.

The study at large found these results: In convalescent patients, a median 86.3% of post-vaccine SARS-CoV-2-reactive clones were detected only after vaccination, and vaccine-specific priming was suggested by this finding. The median count of SARS-CoV-2-reactive clonotypes went up from 21 after infection to 30 to 40 after vaccination, although the change was not significant. Only a relatively small number of convalescent patients were included in the study, and early timepoints following natural infection were not analyzed. In convalescent patients, nearly all vaccine-specific clones (304 of 307) were found to be mono-reactive for SARS-CoV-2 spike rather than cross-reactive with common cold coronaviruses.

V loses 7 bases at its end and J loses 0 bases; junction bases beyond the gene matches: 6. Including cysteine and phenylalanine, the CDR3 has 15 amino acids. Of the read, only the CDR3 DNA is kept; its 45 bases are in frame from base 1. Sequences DFQATT (CDR1) and SNEGSKA (CDR2) are obtained from the germline V gene (reference sequence). The time point label, read with the paper, signifies: late sampling 161 to 241 days after vaccination in a few convalescent patients. The positive SARS-CoV-2 PCR tests of the convalescent patients were dated from March to December 2020, before the Alpha, Beta and Delta variants emerged in the United States. Ficoll-Paque Plus gradient centrifugation was used to isolate PBMCs from whole blood, and the isolated PBMCs were then either used fresh or cryopreserved at -140C.

This clonotype was sampled from a human donor who had recovered from COVID-19. In this chain, TRBV20-1 is recombined with TRBJ2-1, and 10 junctional nucleotides match TRBD2. The source material was CD4+ T cells from blood, sampled about 7 months after SARS-CoV-2 vaccination. The sequenced DNA is TGCAGTGGCAGGACTAGCGGAGGCTCCTACAATGAGCAGTTCTTC. This codes for CSGRTSGGSYNEQFF.